The subject of this entry is one TCR beta chain. In the study's own analysis: Reference gene primer amplification gave nucleated cell count estimates. The method was immunoSEQ multiplex PCR; TCRdb's version includes in-frame clones alone and lacks a portion of them. V, J and clone size are those of that table, while D and trimming were read from the DNA. This table holds around 30,000 clones, under 90% found once. The data derive from a study of blood T cell repertoires in COVID-19. The CDR3 is 15 residues long. The V gene's germline CDR1 is MNHNS and CDR2 SASEGT. V was cut by 3 bases and J by 2 bases, with 11 bases left in between.

The source material was peripheral blood. The V gene is TRBV6-1, the J gene TRBJ1-5, with D perhaps matching TRBD1 (5 bases). This clonotype originated in a woman of 80 years or more with acute or convalescent COVID-19. Here the CDR3 reads CASSDTLRGNQPQHF. For the CDR3, the DNA is TGTGCCAGCAGTGACACCCTCAGGGGCAATCAGCCCCAGCATTTT.